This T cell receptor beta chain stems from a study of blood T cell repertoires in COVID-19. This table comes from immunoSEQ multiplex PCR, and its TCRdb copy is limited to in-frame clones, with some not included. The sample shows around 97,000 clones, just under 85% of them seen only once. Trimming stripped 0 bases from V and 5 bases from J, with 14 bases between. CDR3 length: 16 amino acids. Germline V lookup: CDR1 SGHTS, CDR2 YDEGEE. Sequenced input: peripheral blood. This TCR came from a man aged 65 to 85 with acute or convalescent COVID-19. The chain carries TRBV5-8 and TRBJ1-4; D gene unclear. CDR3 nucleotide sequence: TGTGCCAGCAGCTTGGTACAGCCTAATACCAATGAAAAACTGTTTTTT. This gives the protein CASSLVQPNTNEKLFF.